This entry lists 14 T cell receptor beta chains sequenced from one sample in a study of T cells in Graves' hyperthyroidism and ophthalmopathy. Amplification of TCR beta CDR3 regions was performed using RNA transcripts as template. HTBI primers were used for first-round RT-PCR of the TCR CDR3. Via MiXCR, TCRdb re-called the multiplex PCR reads, giving one row per CDR3 protein. The sample yields 530,000 or so distinct CDR3 sequences, 40% to 55% seen once. Sequencing used peripheral blood or thyroid tissue (not recorded which). The origin of the receptors is a woman under 30 with Graves' hyperthyroidism.

The sample holds many counts of this clonotype. The rearrangement uses TRBV3-1 and TRBJ1-5; possible D gene TRBD1, 5 bases. Trimming pared 0 bases from V and 6 bases from J, leaving 15 bases between. In germline, CDR1 is LGHDT, CDR2 YNNKEL (reference sequence). CDR3 length: 16 amino acids. DNA of the CDR3: TGTGCCAGCAGCCAAGATCCGGGCCAGGGCGGTCAGCCCCAGCATTTT. Its protein product is CASSQDPGQGGQPQHF.

This clonotype occurred a few times. The J gene is TRBJ1-6, the V gene TRBV2; TRBD1 matches 7 bases. Trimming took 6 bases from V and 5 from J; bases not matched to a gene: 7. In germline, CDR1 is SNHLY, CDR2 FYNNEI. The CDR3 length is 15 residues. CDR3 sequence: CASRTDRADNSPLHF. In DNA, the CDR3 is TGTGCCAGCAGGACCGACAGGGCCGATAATTCACCCCTCCACTTT.

This clonotype was found many times. The gene calls are TRBV9 and TRBJ1-5; unclear D gene. Germline CDR1 is SGDLS and CDR2 is YYNGEE. CDR3 length: 13 residues. Trimming stripped 3 bases from V and 4 bases from J, with 8 bases between. The CDR3 loop reads CASSGANNQPQHF. The CDR3 nucleotides read TGTGCCAGCAGCGGGGCCAATAATCAGCCCCAGCATTTT.

This chain joins TRBV30 and TRBJ1-5; no clear D. Trimming cost V 0 bases and J 3 bases, with 9 bases left between them. Germline assignment: CDR1 GTSNPN and CDR2 SVGIG (reference sequence). The length of the CDR3 is 14 residues. For the CDR3, the DNA is TGTGCCTGGAGTGTAGGAGGGTACAATCAGCCCCAGCATTTT. It encodes CAWSVGGYNQPQHF.

CDR3: CASSLYGHPNTGELFF. CDR3 bases: TGTGCCAGCAGCTTATATGGACACCCGAACACCGGGGAGCTGTTTTTT. The genes are TRBV7-9 and TRBJ2-2, with D possibly being TRBD1 (5 bases). V was clipped by 2 bases and J by 0 bases, with 10 bases between them. In germline, CDR1 is SEHNR, CDR2 FQNEAQ (reference sequence). This CDR3 contains 16 residues.

In regard to this clonotype: A much more abundant neighbour one base away suggests this may be a read error. The chain has TRBV29-1 and TRBJ2-7; 8 nucleotides agree with TRBD2. Germline CDR1 and CDR2: SQVTM and ANQGSEA. This CDR3 is built from 16 residues. V gave up 6 bases and J gave up 0 bases; unmatched junction bases: 13. In DNA, the CDR3 is TGCAGCGTCGCCGGAGGTCGGGCGGGAGGCTCCTACGAGCAGTACTTC. Amino acids: CSVAGGRAGGSYEQYF.

The chain couples TRBV10-2 to TRBJ2-7, with D perhaps TRBD1 or TRBD2 (5 bases each). Germline CDR1 WSHSY, CDR2 SAAADI. V was pared by 0 bases and J by 5 bases, with 11 bases between. The CDR3 extends over 14 amino acids. The CDR3 loop reads CASSESSGTNEQYF. The DNA for the CDR3 is TGCGCCAGCAGTGAGTCGTCAGGGACCAACGAGCAGTACTTC.

This chain joins TRBV29-1 and TRBJ2-5, with D tentatively TRBD1 or TRBD2 (5 bases each). From germline, CDR1 is SQVTM and CDR2 ANQGSEA. This CDR3 spans 13 amino acids. Trimming stripped 4 bases from V and 13 bases from J, with 22 bases between. DNA of the CDR3: TGCAGCGTTGTTGCCCAGGGTGTGGGGGTGGGGTACTTC. Translating gives CSVVAQGVGVGYF.

This chain links TRBV20-1 with TRBJ2-5; 11 bases line up with TRBD2. Germline V lookup: CDR1 DFQATT, CDR2 SNEGSKA (reference sequence). This CDR3 has 18 amino acids. The junction had 15 bases not matched to a gene; V was cut back by 1 base and J by 5 bases. DNA for the CDR3: TGCAGTGCTAGAGGGCTAGCGGGAGGATACGATGGAGGTGAGACCCAGTACTTC. This gives the protein CSARGLAGGYDGGETQYF.

This chain connects TRBV19 to TRBJ2-7; TRBD1 matches 9 bases. Germline values: CDR1 LNHDA, CDR2 SQIVND (reference sequence). The CDR3 length is 15 residues. The V segment lost 4 bases and the J segment 1 base; nucleotides outside the gene matches: 5. CDR3 sequence reads: CASSRPGTGSYEQYF. The CDR3 DNA sequence: TGTGCCAGTAGTAGACCGGGGACAGGGTCCTACGAGCAGTACTTC.

The rearrangement uses TRBV29-1 and TRBJ1-1, with 7 nucleotides matching TRBD1. J was trimmed by 4 bases and V by 6 bases; bases with no gene match: 11. In germline, CDR1 is SQVTM, CDR2 ANQGSEA. The CDR3 loop spans 14 amino acids. In nucleotides, the CDR3 is TGCAGCGTGGTCAGGACAGGCAGGGTCACTGAAGCTTTCTTT. Translation: CSVVRTGRVTEAFF.

This clonotype has at least ten counts. The chain carries TRBV5-5 and TRBJ2-7; possibly TRBD2 for D (5 bases). Germline CDR1 reads SGHKS; CDR2 reads YYEKEE (reference sequence). V was pared by 4 bases and J by 2 bases, with 10 bases between. CDR3 size: 13 residues. CDR3 nucleotides: TGTGCCAGCAGCGTCGGACTGGCCTACGAGCAGTACTTC. As protein: CASSVGLAYEQYF.

This sequence joins TRBV15 and TRBJ1-1; possibly TRBD1 for D (6 bases). Between the trimmed V and J ends, which lost 1 base and 7 bases, there was a span of 13 bases. Germline assignment: CDR1 LNHNV and CDR2 YYDKDF (reference sequence). The length of the CDR3 is 14 residues. The CDR3 DNA follows: TGTGCCACCAGCAGAGGGGCAGGGGATAATGAAGCTTTCTTT. Translated: CATSRGAGDNEAFF.

This clonotype came up many times. J is TRBJ2-7 and V is TRBV27; D is possibly TRBD2 (6 bases). The CDR3 runs to 15 residues. V was clipped by 7 bases and J by 1 base, with 17 bases between them. Germline values: CDR1 MNHEY, CDR2 SMNVEV (reference sequence). CDR3 coding DNA: TGTGCCAGCACCCTCAGTGGGACTTCGTCCTACGAGCAGTACTTC. It yields the protein CASTLSGTSSYEQYF.